Shown below are 27 T cell receptor beta chains from a single sample sequenced in a study of radiotherapy plus CTLA-4 blockade in lung cancer. Generated by immunoSEQ multiplex PCR, the TCRdb table keeps only in-frame clones and is missing some. The sample has about 94,000 clones, about four fifths seen once. Specimen: peripheral blood, collected from a patient treated with radiotherapy plus ipilimumab. These receptors all stem from a human donor with non-small cell lung cancer that progressed on radiotherapy plus ipilimumab.

The chain uses TRBV5-6 and TRBJ2-7; D remains unclear. V lost 4 bases and J 3 bases, leaving 17 bases between the germline ends. There are 15 residues in the CDR3. Per the germline V gene, CDR1 is SGHDT and CDR2 is YYEEEE. The DNA for the CDR3 is TGTGCCAGCAGCCAGAAAGAGAGGAGACTCTACGAGCAGTACGTC. Residues: CASSQKERRLYEQYV.

CDR3 in DNA: TGTGCCAGCAGCCAAGATCTTTCCGGGATCGGTGAGCAGTTCTTC. This translates into CASSQDLSGIGEQFF. The V and J genes are TRBV14 and TRBJ2-1, with TRBD2 as a possible D gene (5 bases). Trimming removed 0 bases from V and 9 bases from J, with 15 bases in between. This CDR3 comprises 15 residues. CDR1 is SGHDN, CDR2 FVKESK, per germline.

In its sample, this clone was seen once. V is TRBV6-1 and J is TRBJ2-7, with TRBD1 as a possible D gene (6 bases). The CDR3 is 13 residues long. The germline CDR1 and CDR2 sequences are MNHNS and SASEGT. V lost 6 bases to trimming and J lost 6 bases, with 15 bases between them. The chain's CDR3 is CASRPLQGSEQYF. In nucleotides, the CDR3 is TGTGCCAGCAGACCCCTCCAGGGGAGCGAGCAGTACTTC.

CDR3 sequence reads: CASSEGALREWNTGELFF. The CDR3 DNA follows: TGTGCCAGCAGTGAAGGGGCATTACGGGAGTGGAACACCGGGGAGCTGTTTTTT. The rearrangement joins TRBV6-1 to TRBJ2-2; D is possibly TRBD2 (6 bases). The V end lost 1 base, the J end lost 1 base, and 16 bases lay between the germline ends. CDR3 length equals 18 residues. Germline V lookup: CDR1 MNHNS, CDR2 SASEGT.

This clone was counted between two and nine times. This chain uses TRBV7-9 with TRBJ2-7; D is possibly TRBD1 (5 bases). CDR1 and CDR2 (germline): SEHNR, FQNEAQ (reference sequence). The CDR3 sequence is 13 residues long. Trimming took off 2 bases at V and 3 bases at J, with 8 bases between the two ends. Here the CDR3 reads CASSLQGNYEQYF. CDR3 DNA: TGTGCCAGCAGCTTACAGGGAAACTACGAGCAGTACTTC.

The chain's CDR3 is CASSPGTKVVDTQYF. In nucleotides, the CDR3 is TGTGCCAGCAGTCCCGGGACTAAAGTTGTGGATACGCAGTATTTT. This chain joins TRBV27 and TRBJ2-3, with 7 positions matching TRBD2. The CDR3 loop spans 15 amino acids. Germline assignment: CDR1 MNHEY and CDR2 SMNVEV (reference sequence). With V trimmed by 5 bases and J by 6 bases, 11 bases remained unmatched.

The table lists this clone with a count of one. This chain connects TRBV19 to TRBJ1-3; D is ambiguous. Germline-derived CDR1 and CDR2 are LNHDA and SQIVND (reference sequence). V was trimmed by 8 bases and J by 0 bases, leaving 5 bases between them. This CDR3 region has 12 residues. Here the CDR3 reads CASLSSGNTIYF. CDR3 DNA sequence: TGTGCCAGTCTAAGCTCTGGAAACACCATATATTTT.

This clone occurred once. V usage is TRBV7-2 and J usage is TRBJ2-5, with D possibly being TRBD2 (5 bases). The germline CDR1 and CDR2 sequences are SGHTA and FQGNSA. The CDR3 spans 13 residues. Trimming removed 6 bases at V and 2 bases at J, with 10 bases between. The CDR3 spells CASSRTVQETQYF. In DNA form, the CDR3 reads TGTGCCAGCAGTCGGACTGTTCAAGAGACCCAGTACTTC.

CDR3 nucleotides: TGTGCCAGCAGGCAAGGGGGGACATACGAGCAGTACTTC. The encoded protein is CASRQGGTYEQYF. The chain joins TRBV27 to TRBJ2-7; D may be TRBD1 or TRBD2 (6 bases each). The CDR3 covers 13 residues. Trimming took 6 bases from V and 4 from J, leaving 13 bases between them. Germline V CDR1 and CDR2: MNHEY, SMNVEV (reference sequence).

V and J are TRBV5-1 and TRBJ2-1; D possibly corresponds to TRBD1 (6 bases). The CDR3 covers 14 residues. CDR1 is SGHRS and CDR2 is YFSETQ in the germline V gene. The V end was cut by 0 bases, the J end by 6 bases, with 10 bases between. CDR3 coding DNA: TGCGCCAGCAGCTTGGCCCCAGGGGTCAATGAGCAGTTCTTC. Its translation is CASSLAPGVNEQFF.

The chain links TRBV7-8 to TRBJ2-7, with D possibly TRBD2 on 6 matching bases. The germline gives CDR1 SGHVS, CDR2 FQNEAQ. This CDR3 contains 13 residues. V gave up 3 bases and J gave up 0 bases, with 6 bases separating them. The CDR3 protein is CASSLTSSYEQYV. CDR3 coding DNA: TGTGCCAGCAGCTTGACTAGCTCCTACGAGCAGTACGTC.

The chain uses TRBV6-5 and TRBJ1-1, with TRBD1 as a possible D gene (5 bases). From germline, CDR1 is MNHEY and CDR2 SVGAGI. This CDR3 contains 14 residues. Trimming cost V 5 bases and J 0 bases, with 10 bases left between them. CDR3 residues: CASSPGTLNTEAFF. For the CDR3, the DNA is TGTGCCAGCAGTCCCGGGACGTTGAACACTGAAGCTTTCTTT.

The gene calls are TRBV7-2 and TRBJ1-1; 7 positions agree with TRBD1. V lost 4 bases, J lost 3 bases, and 8 bases stayed unmatched. Germline-derived CDR1 and CDR2 are SGHTA and FQGNSA. The CDR3 runs 15 residues. CDR3 protein: CASSSRQGSYTEAFF. In nucleotides, the CDR3 is TGTGCCAGCAGCTCCCGACAGGGTTCTTACACTGAAGCTTTCTTT.

This clone was recorded only once. The sample has other DNA sequences that encode this CDR3 too. This chain joins TRBV28 and TRBJ2-1; D not resolved. This CDR3 is 12 amino acids long. Trimming took off 5 bases at V and 4 bases at J, with 6 bases between the two ends. Germline CDR1 MDHEN, CDR2 SYDVKM. CDR3 bases: TGTGCCAGCAGTCCCTATTACAATGAGCAGTTCTTC. The encoded protein is CASSPYYNEQFF.

The rearrangement joins TRBV9 to TRBJ2-1; 7 nucleotides line up with TRBD1. Germline V lookup: CDR1 SGDLS, CDR2 YYNGEE. There are 17 residues in the CDR3. With V trimmed by 3 bases and J by 3 bases, 12 bases remained unmatched. In DNA, the CDR3 is TGTGCCAGCAGCGCCGAATTGACCGGGACAGACTACAATGAGCAGTTCTTC. Protein: CASSAELTGTDYNEQFF.

The chain couples TRBV9 to TRBJ1-5; TRBD1 might be the D (6 bases). V was clipped by 3 bases and J by 2 bases, with 15 bases between them. The CDR3 consists of 16 residues. Germline CDR1 and CDR2: SGDLS and YYNGEE. The CDR3 here is CASSASGDLGNQPQHF. The CDR3 DNA sequence: TGTGCCAGCAGCGCCTCAGGGGATTTGGGCAATCAGCCCCAGCATTTT.

The chain is built from TRBV11-3 and TRBJ2-1; D is unclear. Germline V gene data show CDR1 as SGHNT and CDR2 as YENEEA. Deletions cut 6 bases from V and 10 bases from J, with 16 bases between. The CDR3 covers 13 residues. Written as DNA, the CDR3 is TGTGCCAGCAGTAGCATAGCCCTCGGAGAGCAGTTCTTC. Translation: CASSSIALGEQFF.

V gene TRBV10-2 combines with J gene TRBJ2-7; no firm D call. CDR1 is WSHSY, CDR2 SAAADI, per germline. The CDR3 spans 15 residues. V lost 3 bases to trimming and J lost 2 bases, with 14 bases between them. CDR3 region: CASSEVGQTPYEQYF. For the CDR3, the DNA is TGCGCCAGCAGTGAAGTCGGGCAGACCCCCTACGAGCAGTACTTC.

Only a few counts were recorded for this clone. The chain is built from TRBV10-2 and TRBJ2-2; 8 bases are a match to TRBD2. CDR1 and CDR2 (germline): WSHSY, SAAADI. The V segment lost 5 bases and the J segment 4 bases; nucleotides outside the gene matches: 3. The CDR3 runs to 14 residues. This CDR3 reads CASSREGTTGELFF. Written as DNA, the CDR3 is TGCGCCAGCAGTCGGGAGGGAACCACCGGGGAGCTGTTTTTT.

This chain connects TRBV19 to TRBJ2-7; 9 positions agree with TRBD2. Germline CDR1 is LNHDA and CDR2 is SQIVND (reference sequence). This CDR3 is 16 amino acids long. V gave up 3 bases and J gave up 1 base; unmatched junction bases: 7. The CDR3 is CASSINLAGCSYEQYV. The CDR3 DNA sequence: TGTGCCAGTAGTATTAACCTAGCGGGATGTTCCTACGAGCAGTACGTC.

The chain uses TRBV27 and TRBJ2-1, with D unclear. The CDR3 runs 12 residues. Germline lookup yields CDR1 MNHEY and CDR2 SMNVEV (reference sequence). Trimming took off 4 bases at V and 6 bases at J, with 7 bases between the two ends. This chain's CDR3 is CASSSYTNEQFF. In DNA, the CDR3 is TGTGCCAGCAGTTCCTATACCAATGAGCAGTTCTTC.

The chain uses TRBV7-8 and TRBJ2-1, with 9 bases aligning to TRBD2. V lost 1 base to trimming and J lost 15 bases; unmatched junction nucleotides: 13. CDR1 is SGHVS, CDR2 FQNEAQ, per germline. The CDR3 runs to 15 residues. CDR3 sequence (DNA): TGTGCCAGCAGCTTAGGGGGGGTAGCGGGAGAACGTCCGTTCTTC. It encodes CASSLGGVAGERPFF. The full variable domain, its missing parts supplied by reference TRBV7-8 and TRBJ2-1, is GAGVSQSPRYKVAKRGQDVALRCDPISGHVSLFWYQQALGQGPEFLTYFQNEAQLDKSGLPSDRFFAERPEGSVSTLKIQRTQQEDSAVYLCASSLGGVAGERPFFGPGTRLTVL.

V and J are TRBV7-9 and TRBJ2-3; D remains ambiguous. The CDR3 is 12 amino acids. The ends were cut back, 5 bases at V and 2 bases at J, with 5 bases in the middle. Germline CDR1 and CDR2: SEHNR and FQNEAQ (reference sequence). CDR3 bases: TGTGCCAGCAGCCCAGACACAGATACGCAGTATTTT. It codes for CASSPDTDTQYF.

This rearrangement joins TRBV2 to TRBJ2-1; D call uncertain. The CDR3 consists of 14 residues. Germline V gene lookup returns CDR1 SNHLY and CDR2 FYNNEI. Trimming removed 1 base from V and 9 bases from J, with 13 bases in between. The CDR3 sequence is CASSEVLSAPEQFF. The CDR3 DNA reads as TGTGCCAGCAGTGAAGTACTATCAGCGCCTGAGCAGTTCTTC.

The CDR3 region is CASSDRGGDTEAFF. In nucleotides, the CDR3 is TGTGCCAGCAGTGACAGGGGTGGTGACACTGAAGCTTTCTTT. The rearrangement joins TRBV2 to TRBJ1-1, with D possibly being TRBD1 (6 bases). Between the trimmed V and J ends, which lost 3 bases and 3 bases, there was a span of 11 bases. The CDR3 extends over 14 amino acids. Germline V gene sequence: CDR1 SNHLY, CDR2 FYNNEI.

The chain combines TRBV29-1 with TRBJ2-3; no clear D. The CDR3 extends over 11 amino acids. The V gene's germline CDR1 is SQVTM and CDR2 ANQGSEA. Trimming removed 4 bases at V and 5 bases at J, with 7 bases between. DNA of the CDR3: TGCAGCGTTGGCTTAGTAGATACGCAGTATTTT. Translation: CSVGLVDTQYF.

V usage is TRBV16 and J usage is TRBJ2-7; the match to TRBD1 covers 10 bases. CDR1 and CDR2 (germline): KGHSY, FQNENV. The J segment lost 2 bases and the V segment lost 3 bases, leaving 4 bases of the junction unmatched. This CDR3 is 15 amino acids long. The CDR3 nucleotides are TGTGCCAGCAGCCATTCGGGACAGGGGACCTACGAGCAGTACTTC. It is translated as CASSHSGQGTYEQYF. The full variable domain, its missing parts supplied by reference TRBV16 and TRBJ2-7, is GEEVAQTPKHLVRGEGQKAKLYCAPIKGHSYVFWYQQVLKNEFKFLISFQNENVFDETGMPKERFSAKCLPNSPCSLEIQATKLEDSAVYFCASSHSGQGTYEQYFGPGTRLTVT.